The sequence of this T cell receptor (beta chain) was determined in a study of cytomegalovirus exposure and HLA in healthy donors (dated by TCRdb to the late 2010s). Background on the whole study: An earlier analysis of roughly 500 of the donors reported over 250 Gb of sequence data and 100 million to 120 million unique TCR beta sequences obtained from 150 million to 200 million T cells. Using immunosequencing, the study profiled T cell repertoires from 500 to 800 subjects and related those repertoires to cytomegalovirus serostatus. HLA typing covered class I and class II loci at four-digit resolution. A later analysis re-examined previously published TCR beta repertoires from hundreds of donors and added high-resolution HLA genotyping to investigate patterns of TCR occurrence. Every repertoire in the discovery cohort had been generated on one and the same sequencing platform. The number of typed donors differed by locus: about 620-640 for A, B, C, DRB1 and DQB1; some 540 for DQA1; about 600 for DPA1; and roughly 450 for DPB1. To predict cytomegalovirus infection status, the study combined high-throughput TCR immunosequencing, statistical association of individual TCRs with disease status, and machine learning. Approximately 310 gigabases of sequencing data and approximately 85 million unique TCR sequences were included in an early release covering roughly 600 HLA-typed donors. Rather than drawing on any new phenotypic data, the later analysis identified candidate immune exposures from TCR beta sequences and the way those sequences occurred across donors. In a later genetic analysis, genome-wide SNP genotypes for about 60% of the 666 donors were used, and that subset was treated as a discovery cohort. Four to six DR-DQ haplotypes were handled as single units for association and clustering because linkage in the cohort was strong. Among some 400 genotyped donors of the cohort, an average of about 240,000 unique TCR beta nucleotide sequences was sequenced per donor, of which about 19% were non-productive. In addition to the first cohort of 666 subjects, a separate validation cohort of about 120 different subjects was used. Of the roughly 400 genotyped donors, over 65% fell in the genetic ancestry cluster associated with self-reported Caucasian donors. An earlier analysis of approximately 640 of the donors applied high-throughput TCR beta sequencing to assess whether each TCR beta V gene segment acted as functional or pseudogenic. Donor age, sex, ethnicity and CMV serostatus were compiled alongside the repertoire data. The study aimed to test whether signatures of past pathogen exposure could be identified by cataloging public T cell receptors.

Library method: the immunoSEQ multiplex PCR assay. For the multiplex PCR, a mixture combining 60 forward primers for TCR Vbeta segments and 13 reverse primers for TCR Jbeta segments was used. The CDR3 region of rearranged TCR beta genes was amplified from genomic DNA with a multiplex PCR assay. The Illumina HiSeq System was used to sequence the amplified TCR beta libraries as 87-base-pair reads. In the original analysis: A later analysis counted about 80 million unique TCR beta chains across the 666 repertoires, and some 11 million of these chains were shared by at least two donors. To remove PCR and sequencing errors, raw reads were error-corrected and collapsed into unique sequences using a nearest-neighbor algorithm that merged closely related sequences. V, D and J gene segments were assigned by aligning CDR3 sequences to IMGT reference sequences. For a sequence to be retained, a match of at least six nucleotides to both a V gene segment and a J gene segment was required. A rearrangement was called productive if the CDR3 had no stop codons and remained in frame with V and J, and every other rearrangement was called non-productive. Following IMGT convention, CDR3 was defined as the stretch from the second conserved V-encoded cysteine up to the conserved J-encoded phenylalanine. In an earlier analysis of around 600 of the donors, sequences lacking an unambiguous match to a single V gene segment were excluded. An earlier analysis of several hundred of the donors called V segments functional above 56.7% productive rearrangements and segregating when the between-donor standard deviation exceeded 5%. A statistical classification framework was built for diagnosing cytomegalovirus status from the catalog of TCR beta chain sequences. In a later analysis, V and J genes were assigned by comparing TCR nucleotide sequences against IMGT/GENE-DB human TR gene sequences. The TCRdist pipeline was used in a later analysis to assign CDR3 sequences and most-parsimonious VDJ recombination scenarios. In a later analysis, each TCR beta chain was defined by its CDR3 amino acid sequence together with its V-gene family, and reads without a unique V-gene family were excluded. A later analysis removed roughly 590 highly shared, low-generation-probability nucleotide sequences to deal with suspected cross-contamination and a sequencing artifact. For each public chain, a later analysis derived a clonal expansion index from normalized ranks of inferred template counts within each repertoire. In a later analysis, generation probabilities were computed using a VDJ recombination model fitted to out-of-frame rearrangements, and the results were checked against IGoR. A later analysis scored TCR-TCR, TCR-HLA and TCR-CMV co-occurrence with hypergeometric tests, applying a repertoire-size bias correction to TCR pairs. False discovery rates were estimated in a later analysis by permuting HLA or CMV assignments 20 times. In a later analysis, co-occurring TCRs were grouped using DBSCAN, with TCRdist sequence similarity added in when clustering inside HLA-allele-positive subsets. Co-occurrence clustering excluded repertoires with fewer than 30,000 or more than 120,000 public chains, plus five with anomalous nucleotide sharing. TCRdb obtained this table from immuneACCESS and retained in-frame rearrangements with V and J assigned. These tables miss some clones; where compared with another copy, unresolved V genes account for less than half of the shortfall, and the remainder is unexplained. Clonal size and the V and J genes are those of that table, whereas D and trimming came from the DNA. The sample table holds some 100,000 clones, of which around three quarters were seen once. The ten most abundant clones make up 4.1% of the sample.

As concerns this clone: Its cognate antigen has yet to be identified. Base qualities are not recorded, but no much larger clone differs from it by a single base.

The cysteine opens and the phenylalanine closes a CDR3 of 13 amino acids. Of the read, only the CDR3 DNA is kept; its 39 bases are in frame from base 1. For this chain, trimming is 6 bases at the V end and 3 bases at the J end, and the number of junction bases without a gene match is 3. CDR1 and CDR2 were assigned from the germline V gene as MNHNS and SASEGT. General study outcomes and caveats: Most TCR sequences were seen in very few donors, while some public TCRs were found in many individuals. Compared with equally common non-associated chains, HLA-associated TCR beta chains in a later analysis were more clonally expanded and had lower generation probabilities. Most CMV-associated TCR beta chains appeared to be HLA-restricted in a later analysis, and the HLA associations seemed to be driven largely by CMV exposure. Only TCR beta chains were sequenced in this cohort, and the absence of alpha or paired-chain data limited detectable features. In both the original and validation cohorts, the classifier was reported to diagnose cytomegalovirus status with high specificity and sensitivity. Correlated functional status among segregating V segments might be attributable to linkage disequilibrium, but an unknown experimental factor could not be ruled out. Because counts were too low, seventeen rarely observed V segments, including chromosome 9 orphons, were excluded from the earlier analysis of some 540 of the donors. Because HLA typing was missing for some donors at each locus, association tests included only the typed subset. A total of 164 TCR beta chains were listed by the study as associated with cytomegalovirus. At a false discovery rate of 0.05, a later analysis linked 16,000 or so TCR beta sequences to specific HLA alleles. Some IMGT-functional V segments, including TRBV6-2 and TRBV6-3, could not be distinguished by the 87-base-pair reads and were therefore excluded. For the cohort, immune exposure information was limited to CMV serostatus. A later analysis found that TCR association rates varied across HLA loci, with DRB1 alleles showing the most associated TCRs and HLA-C alleles the fewest. A further reported finding was that TCR beta sequences accurately predicted the HLA-A and HLA-B alleles for most subjects in the first cohort. A later genetic analysis reported fewer N-insertions in productive TCRs among donors in an Asian-associated ancestry cluster than the approximately 700-donor mean. The authors suggested that the approach could potentially be generalized to other disease states and immunological phenotypes. A few of the identified cytomegalovirus-associated TCR beta chains were confirmed in vitro to be specific for cytomegalovirus antigens. A cluster of highly shared sequence variants was judged likely to represent a technical artifact of the sequencing pipeline. In a later analysis, several top co-occurrence clusters were reported to appear linked to parvovirus B19, influenza, CMV and Epstein-Barr virus. Strong co-occurrence of HLA alleles, especially DR and DQ, made assigning TCR associations to individual alleles difficult. V-gene and J-gene trimming of TCR beta chains was associated with a missense DCLRE1C variant in a later genetic analysis, and the association was replicated in an independent cohort. In an earlier analysis of around 500 of the donors, most TCR beta V segments appeared in productive rearrangements about 87% or about 30% of the time, broadly matching IMGT annotations. Roughly uniform sequencing depth across donors was assumed in presence/absence analyses, although this assumption may not hold.

The cohort consisted of fewer than 700 healthy bone marrow donors. Cohort members were all nominally healthy when sampled, although unrecorded immune exposures were likely present. The donor tested CMV seropositive, placing the donor among the roughly 300 seropositive members of the cohort. Every donor gave a peripheral blood sample, and the peripheral blood mononuclear cells from that sample were used for TCR beta sequencing. Genomic DNA was extracted from the blood cell samples with the Qiagen DNeasy Blood Extraction Kit. The chain is made from TRBV6-1 and TRBJ1-2; 8 central bases correspond to TRBD1. Sequencing was carried out using PBMCs. The receptor was derived from a female donor in good health and CMV-seropositive. This receptor carries the CDR3 CASRPGQDYGYTF. The DNA sequence is TGTGCCAGCAGACCGGGACAGGACTATGGCTACACCTTC.